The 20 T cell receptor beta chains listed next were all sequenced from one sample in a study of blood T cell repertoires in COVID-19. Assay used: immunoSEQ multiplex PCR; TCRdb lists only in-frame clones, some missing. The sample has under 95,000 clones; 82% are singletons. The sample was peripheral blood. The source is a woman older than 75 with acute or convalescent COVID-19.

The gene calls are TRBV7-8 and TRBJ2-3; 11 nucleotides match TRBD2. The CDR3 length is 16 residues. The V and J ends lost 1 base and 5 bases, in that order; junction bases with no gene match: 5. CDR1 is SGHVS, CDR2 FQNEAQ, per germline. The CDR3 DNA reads TGTGCCAGCAGCTTAGGTAGCGGGAGGGCCAAAGATACGCAGTATTTT. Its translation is CASSLGSGRAKDTQYF.

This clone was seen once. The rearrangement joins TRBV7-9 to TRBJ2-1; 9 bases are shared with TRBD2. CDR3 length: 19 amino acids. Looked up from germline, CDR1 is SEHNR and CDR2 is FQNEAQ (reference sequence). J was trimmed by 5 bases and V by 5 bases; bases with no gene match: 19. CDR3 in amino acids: CASSLAGTRVAGDDNEQFF. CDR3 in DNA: TGTGCCAGCAGCCTGGCCGGGACGAGGGTAGCGGGAGATGACAATGAGCAGTTCTTC.

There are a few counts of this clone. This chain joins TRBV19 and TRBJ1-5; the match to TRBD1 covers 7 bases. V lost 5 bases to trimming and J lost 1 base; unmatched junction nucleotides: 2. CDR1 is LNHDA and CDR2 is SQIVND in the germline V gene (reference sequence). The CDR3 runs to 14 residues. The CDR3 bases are TGTGCCAGTAGTGACAGGGACAGCAATCAGCCCCAGCATTTT. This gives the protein CASSDRDSNQPQHF.

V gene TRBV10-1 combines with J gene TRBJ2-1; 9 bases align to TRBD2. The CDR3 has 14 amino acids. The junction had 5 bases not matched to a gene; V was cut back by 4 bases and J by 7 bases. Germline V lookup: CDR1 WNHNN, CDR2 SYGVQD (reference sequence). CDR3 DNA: TGCGCCAGCAGTGGTCAGCGGGGGGATAATGAGCAGTTCTTC. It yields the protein CASSGQRGDNEQFF.

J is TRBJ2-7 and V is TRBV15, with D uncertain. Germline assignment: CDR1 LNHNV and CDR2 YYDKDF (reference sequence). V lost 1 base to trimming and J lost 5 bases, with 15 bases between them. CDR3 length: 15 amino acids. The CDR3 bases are TGTGCCACCAGCAGAGCCCAACATGCTCTGGACGAGCAGTACTTC. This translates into CATSRAQHALDEQYF.

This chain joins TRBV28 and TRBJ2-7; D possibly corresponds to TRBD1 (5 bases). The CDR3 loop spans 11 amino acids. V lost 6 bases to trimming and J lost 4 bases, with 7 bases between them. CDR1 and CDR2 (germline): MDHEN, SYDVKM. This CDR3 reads CASRGDYEQYF. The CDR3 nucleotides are TGTGCCAGCAGAGGGGATTACGAGCAGTACTTC.

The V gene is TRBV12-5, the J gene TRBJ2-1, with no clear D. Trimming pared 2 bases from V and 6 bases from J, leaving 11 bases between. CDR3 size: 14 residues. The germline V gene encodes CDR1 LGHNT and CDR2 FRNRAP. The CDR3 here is CASGLIPQLNEQFF. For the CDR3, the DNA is TGTGCTAGTGGTTTGATCCCACAGCTCAATGAGCAGTTCTTC.

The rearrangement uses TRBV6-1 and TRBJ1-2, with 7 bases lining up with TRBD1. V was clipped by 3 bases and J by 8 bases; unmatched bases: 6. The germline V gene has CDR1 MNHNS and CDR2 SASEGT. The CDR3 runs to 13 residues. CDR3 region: CASSEGQTGGYTF. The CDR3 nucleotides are TGTGCCAGCAGTGAGGGACAGACGGGGGGCTACACCTTC.

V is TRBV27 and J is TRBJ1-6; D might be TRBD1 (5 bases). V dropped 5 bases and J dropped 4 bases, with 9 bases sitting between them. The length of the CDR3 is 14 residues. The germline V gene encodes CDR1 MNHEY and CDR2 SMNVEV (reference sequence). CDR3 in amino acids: CASSPQGYNSPLHF. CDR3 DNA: TGTGCCAGCAGTCCCCAGGGATATAATTCACCCCTCCACTTT.

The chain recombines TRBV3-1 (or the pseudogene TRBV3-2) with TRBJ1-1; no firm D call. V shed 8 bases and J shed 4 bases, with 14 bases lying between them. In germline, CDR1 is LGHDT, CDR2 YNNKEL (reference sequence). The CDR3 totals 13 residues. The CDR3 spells CASDKGGSTEAFF. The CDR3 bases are TGTGCCAGCGATAAGGGAGGTAGCACTGAAGCTTTCTTT.

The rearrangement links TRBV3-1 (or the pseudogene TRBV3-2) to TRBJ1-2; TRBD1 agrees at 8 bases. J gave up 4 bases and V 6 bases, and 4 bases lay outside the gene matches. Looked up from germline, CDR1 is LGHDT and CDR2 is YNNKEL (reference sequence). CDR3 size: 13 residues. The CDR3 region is CASRPDRGYGYTF. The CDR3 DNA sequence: TGTGCCAGCAGACCCGACAGGGGCTATGGCTACACCTTC.

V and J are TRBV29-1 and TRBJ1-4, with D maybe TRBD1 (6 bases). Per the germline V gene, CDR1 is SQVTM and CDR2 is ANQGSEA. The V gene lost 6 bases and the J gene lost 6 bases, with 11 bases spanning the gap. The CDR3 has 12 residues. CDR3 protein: CSVQGGDEKLFF. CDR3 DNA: TGCAGCGTACAGGGTGGTGATGAAAAACTGTTTTTT.

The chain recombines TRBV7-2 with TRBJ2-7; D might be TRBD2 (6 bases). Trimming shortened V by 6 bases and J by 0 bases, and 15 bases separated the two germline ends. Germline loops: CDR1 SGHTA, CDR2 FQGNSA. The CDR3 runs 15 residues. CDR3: CASSPAGFGSYEQYF. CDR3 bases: TGTGCCAGCAGTCCAGCGGGTTTTGGCTCCTACGAGCAGTACTTC.

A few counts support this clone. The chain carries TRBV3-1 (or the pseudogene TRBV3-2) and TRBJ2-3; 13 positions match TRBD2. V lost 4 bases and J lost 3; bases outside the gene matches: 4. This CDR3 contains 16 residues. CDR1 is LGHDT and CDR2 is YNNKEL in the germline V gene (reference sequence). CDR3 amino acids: CASSLGTSGITDTQYF. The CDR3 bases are TGTGCCAGCAGCCTAGGGACTAGCGGGATTACAGATACGCAGTATTTT.

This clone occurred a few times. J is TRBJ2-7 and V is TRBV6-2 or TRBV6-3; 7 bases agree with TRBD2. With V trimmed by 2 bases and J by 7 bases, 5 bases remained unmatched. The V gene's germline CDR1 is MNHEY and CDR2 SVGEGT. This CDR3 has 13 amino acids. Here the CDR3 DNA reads TGTGCCAGCAGTTACCTCGGGACTACGGAGCAGTACTTC. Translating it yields CASSYLGTTEQYF.

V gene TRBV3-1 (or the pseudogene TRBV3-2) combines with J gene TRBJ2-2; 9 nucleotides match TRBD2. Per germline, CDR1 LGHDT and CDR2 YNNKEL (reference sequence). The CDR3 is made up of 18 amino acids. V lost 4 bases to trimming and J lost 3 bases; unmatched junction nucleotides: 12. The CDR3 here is CASSPSGGLLGDTGELFF. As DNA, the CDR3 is TGTGCCAGCAGCCCCAGCGGGGGGCTTCTCGGAGACACCGGGGAGCTGTTTTTT.

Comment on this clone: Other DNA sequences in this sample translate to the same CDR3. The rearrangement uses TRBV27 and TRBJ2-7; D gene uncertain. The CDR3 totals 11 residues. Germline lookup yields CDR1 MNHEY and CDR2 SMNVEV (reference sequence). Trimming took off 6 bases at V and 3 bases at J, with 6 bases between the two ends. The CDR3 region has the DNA TGTGCCAGCAGCCGAGGCTACGAGCAGTACTTC. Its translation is CASSRGYEQYF.

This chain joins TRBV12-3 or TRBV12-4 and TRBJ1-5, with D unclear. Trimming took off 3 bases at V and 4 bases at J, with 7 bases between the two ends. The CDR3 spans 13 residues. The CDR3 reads CASSFDSNQPQHF. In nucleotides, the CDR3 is TGTGCCAGCAGTTTTGATAGTAATCAGCCCCAGCATTTT.

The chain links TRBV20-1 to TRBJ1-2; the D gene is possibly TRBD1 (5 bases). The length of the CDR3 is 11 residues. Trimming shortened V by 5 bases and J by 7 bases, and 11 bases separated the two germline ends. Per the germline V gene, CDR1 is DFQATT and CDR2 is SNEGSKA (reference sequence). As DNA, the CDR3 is TGCAGTGCTGCCCAGGGATCTGGCTACACCTTC. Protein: CSAAQGSGYTF.

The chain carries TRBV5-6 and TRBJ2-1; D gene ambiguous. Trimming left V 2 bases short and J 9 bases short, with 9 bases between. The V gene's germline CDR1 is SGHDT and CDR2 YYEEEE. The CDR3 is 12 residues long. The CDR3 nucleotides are TGTGCCAGCAGCTTTCAGTGGAGTGAGCAGTTCTTC. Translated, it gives CASSFQWSEQFF.